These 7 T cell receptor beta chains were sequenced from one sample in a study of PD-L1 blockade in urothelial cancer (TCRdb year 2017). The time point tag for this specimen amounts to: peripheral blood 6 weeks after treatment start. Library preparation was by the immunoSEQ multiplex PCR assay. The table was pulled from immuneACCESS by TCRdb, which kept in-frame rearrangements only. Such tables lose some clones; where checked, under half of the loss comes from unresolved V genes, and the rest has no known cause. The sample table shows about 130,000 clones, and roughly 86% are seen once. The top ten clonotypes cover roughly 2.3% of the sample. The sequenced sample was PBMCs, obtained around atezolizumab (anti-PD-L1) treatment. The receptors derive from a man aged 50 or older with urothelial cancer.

The CDR3 reads CASSLDSGGYGYTF. CDR3 coding DNA: TGCGCCAGCAGCTTGGACAGCGGGGGGTATGGCTACACCTTC. The chain couples TRBV5-1 to TRBJ1-2; tentatively, D is TRBD1 (5 bases). Germline V lookup: CDR1 SGHRS, CDR2 YFSETQ. The germline V and J ends were trimmed by 0 bases and 5 bases, with 11 bases remaining between them. This CDR3 comprises 14 residues.

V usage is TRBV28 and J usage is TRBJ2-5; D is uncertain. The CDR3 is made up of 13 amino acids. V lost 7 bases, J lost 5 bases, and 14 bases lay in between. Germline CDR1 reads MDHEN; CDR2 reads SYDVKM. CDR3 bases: TGTGCCAGCAATCTATACGGGTTGGAGACCCAGTACTTC. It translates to CASNLYGLETQYF.

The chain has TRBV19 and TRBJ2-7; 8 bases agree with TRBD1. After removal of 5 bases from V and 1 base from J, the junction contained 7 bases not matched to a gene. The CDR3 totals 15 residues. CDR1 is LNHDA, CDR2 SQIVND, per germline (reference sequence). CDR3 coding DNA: TGTGCCAGTAGTTTACAGGGGGTTTCTTCCTACGAGCAGTACTTC. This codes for CASSLQGVSSYEQYF. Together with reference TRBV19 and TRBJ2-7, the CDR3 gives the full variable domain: DGGITQSPKYLFRKEGQNVTLSCEQNLNHDAMYWYRQDPGQGLRLIYYSQIVNDFQKGDIAEGYSVSREKKESFPLTVTSAQKNPTAFYLCASSLQGVSSYEQYFGPGTRLTVT.

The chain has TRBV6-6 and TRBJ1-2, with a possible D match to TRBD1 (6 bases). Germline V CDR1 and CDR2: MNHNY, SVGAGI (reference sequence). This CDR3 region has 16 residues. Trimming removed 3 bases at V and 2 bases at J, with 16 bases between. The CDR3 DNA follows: TGTGCCAGCAGTTATGGTGTCGGGGGGGCGAACTATGGCTACACCTTC. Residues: CASSYGVGGANYGYTF.

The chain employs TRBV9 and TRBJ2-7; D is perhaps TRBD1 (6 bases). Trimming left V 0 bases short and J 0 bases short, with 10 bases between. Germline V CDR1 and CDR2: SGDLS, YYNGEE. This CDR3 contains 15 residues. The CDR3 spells CASSVAPGDSYEQYF. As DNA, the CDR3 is TGTGCCAGCAGCGTAGCGCCAGGGGACTCCTACGAGCAGTACTTC.

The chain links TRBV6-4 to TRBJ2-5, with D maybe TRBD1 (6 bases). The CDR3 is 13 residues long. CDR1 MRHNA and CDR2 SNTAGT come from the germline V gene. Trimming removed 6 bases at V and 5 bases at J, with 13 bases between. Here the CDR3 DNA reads TGTGCCAGCAGCGCCAGGGGTGGGGAGACCCAGTACTTC. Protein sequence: CASSARGGETQYF.

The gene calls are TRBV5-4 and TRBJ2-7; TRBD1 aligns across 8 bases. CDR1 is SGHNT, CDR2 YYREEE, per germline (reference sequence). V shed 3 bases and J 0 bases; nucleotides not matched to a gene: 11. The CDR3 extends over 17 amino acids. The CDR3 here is CASSSRAGTGSSYEQYF. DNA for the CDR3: TGTGCCAGCAGCTCGAGGGCCGGGACAGGTTCCTCCTACGAGCAGTACTTC.